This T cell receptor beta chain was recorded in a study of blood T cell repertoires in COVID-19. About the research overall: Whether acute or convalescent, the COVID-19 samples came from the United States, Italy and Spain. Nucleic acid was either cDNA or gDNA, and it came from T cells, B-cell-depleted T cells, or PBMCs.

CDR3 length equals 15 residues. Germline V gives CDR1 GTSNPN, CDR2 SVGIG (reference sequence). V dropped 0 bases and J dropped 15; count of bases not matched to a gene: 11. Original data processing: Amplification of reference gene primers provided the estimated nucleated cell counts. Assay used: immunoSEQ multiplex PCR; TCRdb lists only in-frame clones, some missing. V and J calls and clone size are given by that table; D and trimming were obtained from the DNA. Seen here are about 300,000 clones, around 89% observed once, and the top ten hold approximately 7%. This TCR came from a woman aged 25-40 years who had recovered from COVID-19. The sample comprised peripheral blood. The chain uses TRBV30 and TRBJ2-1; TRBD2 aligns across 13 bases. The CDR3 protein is CAWSVTSGGARLLFF. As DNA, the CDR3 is TGTGCCTGGAGTGTAACTAGCGGGGGGGCCCGTCTCCTGTTCTTC.